The table lists the clone carrying this T cell receptor (beta chain) with a count of one. The data originate from a study of control samples from healthy donors and cancer patients. Generated by immunoSEQ multiplex PCR, the TCRdb table keeps only in-frame clones and is missing some. This table has about 120,000 clones, nearly 95% appearing once. The germline V gene has CDR1 SGHAT and CDR2 FQNNGV. This CDR3 contains 14 residues. The V end was cut by 8 bases, the J end by 0 bases, with 14 bases between. The clonotype originates from a man under 40 in good health. The chain is built from TRBV11-2 and TRBJ2-7; D unclear. Material for sequencing was blood. The CDR3 sequence is CASAIHTGSYEQYF. The CDR3 DNA follows: TGTGCCAGCGCCATTCACACTGGCTCCTACGAGCAGTACTTC.